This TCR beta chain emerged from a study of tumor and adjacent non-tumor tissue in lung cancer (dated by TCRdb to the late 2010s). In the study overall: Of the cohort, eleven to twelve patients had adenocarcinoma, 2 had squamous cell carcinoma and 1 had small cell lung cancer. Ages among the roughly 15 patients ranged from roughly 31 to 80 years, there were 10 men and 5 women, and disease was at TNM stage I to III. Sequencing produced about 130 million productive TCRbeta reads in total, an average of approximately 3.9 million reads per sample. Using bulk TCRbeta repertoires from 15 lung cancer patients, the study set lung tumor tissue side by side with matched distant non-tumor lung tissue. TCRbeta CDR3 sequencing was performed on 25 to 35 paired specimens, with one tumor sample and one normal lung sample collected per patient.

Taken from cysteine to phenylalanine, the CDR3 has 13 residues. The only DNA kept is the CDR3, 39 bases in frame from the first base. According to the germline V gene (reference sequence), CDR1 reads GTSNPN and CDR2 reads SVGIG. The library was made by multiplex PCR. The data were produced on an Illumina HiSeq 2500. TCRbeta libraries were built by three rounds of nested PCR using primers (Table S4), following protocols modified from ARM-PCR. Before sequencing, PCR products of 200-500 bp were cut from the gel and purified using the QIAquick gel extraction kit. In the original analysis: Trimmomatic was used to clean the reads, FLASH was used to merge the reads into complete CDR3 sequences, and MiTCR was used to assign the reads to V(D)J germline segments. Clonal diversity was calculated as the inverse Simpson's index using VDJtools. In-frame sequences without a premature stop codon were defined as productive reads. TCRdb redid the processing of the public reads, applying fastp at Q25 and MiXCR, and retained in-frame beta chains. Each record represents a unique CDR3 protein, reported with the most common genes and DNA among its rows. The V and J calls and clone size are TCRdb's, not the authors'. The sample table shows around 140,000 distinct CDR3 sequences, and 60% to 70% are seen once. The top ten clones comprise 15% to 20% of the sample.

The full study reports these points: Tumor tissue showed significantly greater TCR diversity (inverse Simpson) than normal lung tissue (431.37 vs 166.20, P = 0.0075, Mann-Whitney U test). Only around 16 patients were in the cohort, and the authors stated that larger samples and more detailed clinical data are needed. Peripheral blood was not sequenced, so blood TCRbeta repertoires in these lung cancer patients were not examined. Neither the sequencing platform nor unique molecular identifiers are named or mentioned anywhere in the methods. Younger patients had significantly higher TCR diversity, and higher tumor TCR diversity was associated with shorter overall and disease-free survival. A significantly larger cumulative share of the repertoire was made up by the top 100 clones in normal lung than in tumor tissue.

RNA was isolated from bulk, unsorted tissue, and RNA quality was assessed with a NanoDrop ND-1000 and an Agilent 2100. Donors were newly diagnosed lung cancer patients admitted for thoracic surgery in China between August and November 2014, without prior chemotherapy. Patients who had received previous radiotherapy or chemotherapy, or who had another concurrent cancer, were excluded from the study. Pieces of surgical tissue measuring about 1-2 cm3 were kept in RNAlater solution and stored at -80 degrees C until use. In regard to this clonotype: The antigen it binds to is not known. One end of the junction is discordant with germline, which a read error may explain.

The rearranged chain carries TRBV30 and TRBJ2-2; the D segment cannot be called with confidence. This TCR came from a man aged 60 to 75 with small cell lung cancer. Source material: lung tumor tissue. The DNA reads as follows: TGTTCCTGGAGTGCGAACCCCACCGGGGAGCTGTTTTTT. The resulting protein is CSWSANPTGELFF.